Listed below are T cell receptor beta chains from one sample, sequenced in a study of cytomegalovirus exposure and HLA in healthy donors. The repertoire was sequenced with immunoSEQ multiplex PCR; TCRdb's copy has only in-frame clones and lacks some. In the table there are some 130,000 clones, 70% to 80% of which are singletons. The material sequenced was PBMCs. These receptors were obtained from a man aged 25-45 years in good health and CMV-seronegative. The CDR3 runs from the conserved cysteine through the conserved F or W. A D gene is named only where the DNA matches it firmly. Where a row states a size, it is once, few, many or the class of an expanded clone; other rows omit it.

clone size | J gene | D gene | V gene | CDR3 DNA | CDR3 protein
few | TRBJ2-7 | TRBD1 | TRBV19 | TGTGCCAGTAGTATACCCGGGACAGGGACCTACGAGCAGTACTTC | CASSIPGTGTYEQYF
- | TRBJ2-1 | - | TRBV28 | TGTGCCAGCAGTTTCCGGGATGAGCAGTTCTTC | CASSFRDEQFF
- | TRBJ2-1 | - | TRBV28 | TGTGCCAGCACTCTAGGGGCCAGTCAGTTCTTC | CASTLGASQFF
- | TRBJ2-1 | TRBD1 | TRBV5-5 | TGTGCCAGCAGCGAGACAAGGACAGGGGACGTGACGCCGTTCTTC | CASSETRTGDVTPFF
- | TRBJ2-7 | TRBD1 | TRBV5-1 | TGCGCCAGCAGCCCCAGGGGGACAGGGACCTACGAGCAGTACTTC | CASSPRGTGTYEQYF
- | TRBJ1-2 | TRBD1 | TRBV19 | TGTGCCAGTGCGGACAGGGCTTCGGACTATGGCTACACCTTC | CASADRASDYGYTF
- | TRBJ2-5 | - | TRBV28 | TGTGCCAGCAGACCCACAGGGCAAGAGACCCAGTACTTC | CASRPTGQETQYF
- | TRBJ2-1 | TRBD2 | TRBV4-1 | TGCGCCAGCGGGACCGGACTAGCGGGATATGAGCAGTTCTTC | CASGTGLAGYEQFF
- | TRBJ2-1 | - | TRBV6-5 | TGTGCCAGCAGTTACCGGGGACGGGGGTACAATGAGCAGTTCTTC | CASSYRGRGYNEQFF
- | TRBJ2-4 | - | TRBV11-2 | TGTGCCAGCAGCACCCACCTTGGGGGCCGTCAGTACTTC | CASSTHLGGRQYF
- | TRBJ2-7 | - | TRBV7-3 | TGTGCCAGCAGCTTAGGCCCCCCCGACAGCTACGAGCAGTACTTC | CASSLGPPDSYEQYF
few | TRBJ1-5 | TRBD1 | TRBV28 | TGTGCCAGCAGCAAGGACAGGGAGAAACAGCCCCAGCATTTT | CASSKDREKQPQHF
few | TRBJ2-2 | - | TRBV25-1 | TGTGCCAGCAGTGAATTCAATACGGAGCACACCGGGGAGCTGTTTTTT | CASSEFNTEHTGELFF
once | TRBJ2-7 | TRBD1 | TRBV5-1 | TGCGCCAGCAGCTCCTCCGGGACAGGGAGCTCCTACGAGCAGTACTTC | CASSSSGTGSSYEQYF
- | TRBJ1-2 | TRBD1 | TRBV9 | TGTGCCAGCAGCGTAGGTCAGGGGGCGGCCTATGGCTACACCTTC | CASSVGQGAAYGYTF
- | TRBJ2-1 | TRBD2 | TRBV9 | TGTGCCAGCAGCGTATTGGGGACTAGCGGGAGCAATGAGCAGTTCTTC | CASSVLGTSGSNEQFF
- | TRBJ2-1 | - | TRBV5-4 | TGTGCCAGCAGCCTGAGTAGAATCAATGAGCAGTTCTTC | CASSLSRINEQFF
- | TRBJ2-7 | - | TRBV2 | TGTGCCAGCAGACAGGGTAGGCAAAACGAGCAGTACTTC | CASRQGRQNEQYF
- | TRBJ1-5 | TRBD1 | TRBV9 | TGTGCCAGCAGCGTAGAAGACAGGGGGAATCAGCCCCAGCATTTT | CASSVEDRGNQPQHF
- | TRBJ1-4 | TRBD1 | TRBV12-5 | TGTGCTAGTGGTTCCGACAGGGTAAATGAAAAACTGTTTTTT | CASGSDRVNEKLFF
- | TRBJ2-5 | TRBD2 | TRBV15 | TGTGCCACCAGCAGGGCACGACTAGCGGGAGTAGAGACCCAGTACTTC | CATSRARLAGVETQYF
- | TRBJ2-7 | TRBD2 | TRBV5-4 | TGTGCCAGCAGCTTGGGTGGGACTAGCGGGATCTACGAGCAGTACTTC | CASSLGGTSGIYEQYF
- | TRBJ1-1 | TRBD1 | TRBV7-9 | TGTGCCAGCAGCTTAGTTTATGACCGGACAGGGAACACTGAAGCTTTCTTT | CASSLVYDRTGNTEAFF
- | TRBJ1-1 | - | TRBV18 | TGTGCCAGCTCACCATCGACGGGGGGAGGGCTTGAAGCTTTCTTT | CASSPSTGGGLEAFF
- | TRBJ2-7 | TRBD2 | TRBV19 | TGTGCCAGTAGTGGGCTCGGGACTAGCTACGAGCAGTACTTC | CASSGLGTSYEQYF
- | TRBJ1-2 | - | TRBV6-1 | TGTGCCAGCAGCCTGGACAGAAACTATGGCTACACCTTC | CASSLDRNYGYTF
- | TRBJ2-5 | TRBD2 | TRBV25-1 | TGTGCCAGCAGTTCTGACAGACTACTAGCGGCGGGGGGAGAGACCCAGTACTTC | CASSSDRLLAAGGETQYF
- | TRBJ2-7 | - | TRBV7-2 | TGTGCCAGCAGCTCCGCCGCTAGCGAATACTACGAGCAGTACTTC | CASSSAASEYYEQYF
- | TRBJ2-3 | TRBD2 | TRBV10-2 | TGCGCCAGCAGGGAGCGGGAGAGAACAGATACGCAGTATTTT | CASRERERTDTQYF
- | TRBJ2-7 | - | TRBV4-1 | TGCGCCAGCAGCTTACAGGAATTGCACTCCTACGAGCAGTACTTC | CASSLQELHSYEQYF
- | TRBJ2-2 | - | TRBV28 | TGTGCCAGCAACTCGGTGGGGAGCACCGGGGAGCTGTTTTTT | CASNSVGSTGELFF
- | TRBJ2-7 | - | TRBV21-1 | TGTGCCAGCAGCAAAGGGTCCCTACGAGAGCAGTACTTC | CASSKGSLREQYF
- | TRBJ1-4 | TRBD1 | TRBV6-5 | TGTGCCAGCAGTTACTCGGGACAGGGAGGTGAAAAACTGTTTTTT | CASSYSGQGGEKLFF
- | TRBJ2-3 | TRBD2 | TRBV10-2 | TGCGCCAGCACCTTAGCGGGAGTGGATACGCAGTATTTT | CASTLAGVDTQYF
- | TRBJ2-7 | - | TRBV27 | TGTGCCAGCAGACTTAGAGGTAGGGAGGAGCAGTACTTC | CASRLRGREEQYF
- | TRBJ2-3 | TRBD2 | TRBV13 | TGTGCCAGCAGCTTCAATAGCGGGTCTAGCACAGATACGCAGTATTTT | CASSFNSGSSTDTQYF
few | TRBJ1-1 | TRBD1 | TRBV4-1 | TGCGCCAGCAGCTCCCCAGGGGGCCGGCGTACTGAAGCTTTCTTT | CASSSPGGRRTEAFF
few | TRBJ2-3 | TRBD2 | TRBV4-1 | TGCGCCAGCAGCCAGGATAGACTAGCGGGAGGGAATCCAACAATCAATACGCAGTATTTT | CASSQDRLAGGNPTINTQYF
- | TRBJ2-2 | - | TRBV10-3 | TGTGCCATCAGTGAGAGGGGGGGGGCTAACACCGGGGAGCTGTTTTTT | CAISERGGANTGELFF
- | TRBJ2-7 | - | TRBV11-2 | TGTGCCAGCAGCCCCCCCCGGGCCCGAGGGTACGAGCAGTACTTC | CASSPPRARGYEQYF
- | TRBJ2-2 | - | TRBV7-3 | TGTGCCAGCAGTAAACTAGAGGGCGGGGAGCTGTTTTTT | CASSKLEGGELFF
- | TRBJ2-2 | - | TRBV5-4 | TGTGCCAGCAGCTTGATGCAGGGTTCCACCGGGGAGCTGTTTTTT | CASSLMQGSTGELFF
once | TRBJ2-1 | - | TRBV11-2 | TGTGCCAGCAGCCAATTCCCGGAGGGAACCTACAATGAGCAGTTCTTC | CASSQFPEGTYNEQFF
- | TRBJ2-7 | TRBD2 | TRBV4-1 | TGCGCCAGCAGCCAAGATGAGGGTCTAGCGGCCTACGAGCAGTACTTC | CASSQDEGLAAYEQYF
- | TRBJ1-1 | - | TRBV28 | TGTGCCAGCACCCAACTTGGGACACCGGGAGGAACTGAAGCTTTCTTT | CASTQLGTPGGTEAFF
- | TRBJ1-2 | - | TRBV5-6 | TGTGCCAGCAGCTTGGTCAGGGGCAGCTATGGCTACTCCTTC | CASSLVRGSYGYSF
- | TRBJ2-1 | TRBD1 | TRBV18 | TGTGCCAGCTCCCCGACAGGGGATAATGAGCAGTTCTTC | CASSPTGDNEQFF
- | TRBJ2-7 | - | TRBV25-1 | TGTGCCAGCACCAAAGGGGCAGAACCAACCTACGAGCAGTACTTC | CASTKGAEPTYEQYF
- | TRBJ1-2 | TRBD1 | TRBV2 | TGTGCCAGCTGTGGCTCGGACAGGGGGCAGAGAGGCTATGGCTACACCTTC | CASCGSDRGQRGYGYTF